This record covers a single T cell receptor beta chain. This clone's antigen is unknown. Including the terminal cysteine and phenylalanine, the CDR3 comprises 18 residues. Nucleotide data are not available. The germline V gene encodes CDR1 LNHDA and CDR2 SQIVND (reference sequence). These reads were obtained on an Illumina HiSeq 2000. TCR beta cDNA libraries were made by 5'RACE template switching that added a universal primer site and unique molecular identifiers. Priming for cDNA synthesis came from the TCR beta constant segment, and two successive PCR amplification steps followed. Under the source paper's analysis protocol: MIGEC was used to demultiplex reads and group the reads by UMI, and MiTCR was used to assemble and quantify clonotypes. To remove erroneous sequences, TCR cDNA sequences were retained only when supported by two or more reads. The tcR package was used for downstream repertoire analysis, with clonotypes matched between fractions based on CDR3 nucleotide sequence plus V segment. VDJmatch was used to annotate antigen specificity against VDJdb, with one amino acid substitution in CDR3 permitted. TCRdb reprocessed the reads, so every CDR3 protein sequence counts as one entry and DNA is not shown. These V and J calls rely on TCRdb rather than the paper's analysis. The table for this sample shows some 150,000 distinct CDR3 sequences. 10% to 15% of the sample lies in the top ten.

The sample originates from a study of T cells expressing NK-cell markers (TCRdb year 2020). Regarding the research as a whole: In sorted CD3+CD56+NKG2C+, CD3+CD56+NKG2C- and CD3+CD56-NKG2C+ T-cell subsets from several donors, TCR beta-chain repertoires were profiled. Among the eight sequenced donors, seven were HCMV-seropositive and one was HCMV-seronegative. The eight sequenced donors were randomly selected healthy volunteers, three men and five women. Libraries were sequenced as 2 x 150 bp reads on Illumina HiSeq 2000/2500, MiSeq or NextSeq. Beyond this particular receptor, the publication reports: Whether the expanded NKG2C-expressing T cell clones were specific for HCMV antigens was left unclear. For several donors, the dominant CD3+CD56+NKG2C+ clonotypes were among the top 10 CD8+ clonotypes and accounted for about 1.0-8% of CD8+ T cells. Those dominant clonotypes were again the most abundant among CD3+CD56-NKG2C+ cells in a handful of donors, at roughly 28.3-60.1%.

A commercial ELISA kit detecting HCMV-specific IgG in serum was used to determine HCMV serostatus. Peripheral blood mononuclear cells were isolated from blood by Ficoll density gradient centrifugation. The receptor chain draws on TRBV19 and TRBJ2-1; TCRdb designates TRBD2, a call that cannot be tested without DNA. The sequencing sample was made of blood T cells: a sorted CD56 or NKG2C T cell subset, CD4+ or CD8+ T cells, or bulk PBMC T cells (not recorded which). This receptor was obtained from a man aged 18 to 30 in good health. Donor details come from another sample of the same person, matched by shared clones. This receptor has the CDR3 CASIPSPPSGSGYNEQFF.